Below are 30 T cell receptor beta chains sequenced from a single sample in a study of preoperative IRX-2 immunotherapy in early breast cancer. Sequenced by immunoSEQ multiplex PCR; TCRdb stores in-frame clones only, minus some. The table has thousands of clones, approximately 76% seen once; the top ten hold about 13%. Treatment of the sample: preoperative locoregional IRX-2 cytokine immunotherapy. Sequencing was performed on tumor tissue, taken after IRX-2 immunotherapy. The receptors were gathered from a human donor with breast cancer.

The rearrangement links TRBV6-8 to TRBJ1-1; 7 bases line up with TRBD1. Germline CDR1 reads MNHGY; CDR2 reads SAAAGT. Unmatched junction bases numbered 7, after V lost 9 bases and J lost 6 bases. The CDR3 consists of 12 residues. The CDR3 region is CASHRGTPEAFF. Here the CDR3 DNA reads TGTGCCAGTCACAGGGGAACCCCTGAAGCTTTCTTT.

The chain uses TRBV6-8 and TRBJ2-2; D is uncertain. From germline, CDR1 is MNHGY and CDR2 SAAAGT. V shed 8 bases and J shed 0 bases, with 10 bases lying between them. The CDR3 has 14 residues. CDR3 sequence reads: CASWNRANTGELFF. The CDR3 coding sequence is TGTGCCAGCTGGAACCGTGCGAACACCGGGGAGCTGTTTTTT.

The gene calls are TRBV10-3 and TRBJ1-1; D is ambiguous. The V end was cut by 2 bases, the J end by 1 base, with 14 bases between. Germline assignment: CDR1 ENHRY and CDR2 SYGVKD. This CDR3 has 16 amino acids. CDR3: CAISEGRGVRNTEAFF. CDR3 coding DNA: TGTGCCATCAGTGAGGGGCGCGGGGTTAGGAACACTGAAGCTTTCTTT.

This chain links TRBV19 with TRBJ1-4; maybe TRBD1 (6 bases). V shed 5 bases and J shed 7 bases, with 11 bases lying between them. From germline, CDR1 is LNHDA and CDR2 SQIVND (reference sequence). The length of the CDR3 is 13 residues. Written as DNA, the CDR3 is TGTGCCAGTAGTTGGGGGGCTGGTGAAAAACTGTTTTTT. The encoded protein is CASSWGAGEKLFF.

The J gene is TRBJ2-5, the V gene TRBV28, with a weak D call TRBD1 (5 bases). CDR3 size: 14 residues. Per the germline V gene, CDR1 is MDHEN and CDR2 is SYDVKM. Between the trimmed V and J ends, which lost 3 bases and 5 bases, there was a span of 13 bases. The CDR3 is CASSLVGATETQYF. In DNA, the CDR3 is TGTGCCAGCAGTTTGGTAGGGGCGACCGAGACCCAGTACTTC.

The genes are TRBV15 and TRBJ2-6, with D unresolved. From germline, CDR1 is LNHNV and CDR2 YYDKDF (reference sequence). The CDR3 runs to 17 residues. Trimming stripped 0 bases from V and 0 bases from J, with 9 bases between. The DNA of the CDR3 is TGTGCCACCAGCAGAGAGATCAGCAGCTCTGGGGCCAACGTCCTGACTTTC. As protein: CATSREISSSGANVLTF. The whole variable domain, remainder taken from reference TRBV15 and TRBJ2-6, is DAMVIQNPRYQVTQFGKPVTLSCSQTLNHNVMYWYQQKSSQAPKLLFHYYDKDFNNEADTPDNFQSRRPNTSFCFLDIRSPGLGDTAMYLCATSREISSSGANVLTFGAGSRLTVL.

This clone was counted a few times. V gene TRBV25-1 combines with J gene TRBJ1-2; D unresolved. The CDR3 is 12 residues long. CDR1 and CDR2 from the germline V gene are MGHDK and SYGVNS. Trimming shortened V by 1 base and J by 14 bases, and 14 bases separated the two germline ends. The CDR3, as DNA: TGTGCCAGCAGTGAATTTGGACGGCTAAGTACCTTC. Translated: CASSEFGRLSTF.

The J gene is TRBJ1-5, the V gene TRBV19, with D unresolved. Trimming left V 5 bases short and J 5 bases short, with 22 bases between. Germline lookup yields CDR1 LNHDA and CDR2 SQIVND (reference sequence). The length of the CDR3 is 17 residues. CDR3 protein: CASSSTPGRPYDQPQHF. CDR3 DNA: TGTGCCAGTAGTTCCACTCCGGGCCGTCCGTACGATCAGCCCCAGCATTTT. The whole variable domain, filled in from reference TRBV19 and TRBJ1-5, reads DGGITQSPKYLFRKEGQNVTLSCEQNLNHDAMYWYRQDPGQGLRLIYYSQIVNDFQKGDIAEGYSVSREKKESFPLTVTSAQKNPTAFYLCASSSTPGRPYDQPQHFGDGTRLSIL.

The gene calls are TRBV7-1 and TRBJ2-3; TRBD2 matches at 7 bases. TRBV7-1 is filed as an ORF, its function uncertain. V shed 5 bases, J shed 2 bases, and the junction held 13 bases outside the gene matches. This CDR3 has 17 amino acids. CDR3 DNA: TGTGCCAGCAGCGACCCCCTTGGCGGGGGTACCACAGATACGCAGTATTTT. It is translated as CASSDPLGGGTTDTQYF.

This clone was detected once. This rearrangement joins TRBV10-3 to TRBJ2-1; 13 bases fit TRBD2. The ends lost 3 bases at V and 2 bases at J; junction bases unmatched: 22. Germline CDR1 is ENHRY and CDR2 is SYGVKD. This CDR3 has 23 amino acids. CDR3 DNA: TGTGCCATCAGTGATGATGGGGGATTAGTAGGGACTAGCGGGGAGGAAACCTACAATGAGCAGTTCTTC. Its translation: CAISDDGGLVGTSGEETYNEQFF.

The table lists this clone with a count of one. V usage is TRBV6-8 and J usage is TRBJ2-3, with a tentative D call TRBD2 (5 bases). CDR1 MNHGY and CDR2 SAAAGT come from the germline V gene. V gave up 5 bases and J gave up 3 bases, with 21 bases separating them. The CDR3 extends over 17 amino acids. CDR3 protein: CASSGYLGGPGTDTQYF. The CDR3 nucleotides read TGTGCCAGCAGTGGATATCTAGGCGGGCCGGGGACAGATACGCAGTATTTT.

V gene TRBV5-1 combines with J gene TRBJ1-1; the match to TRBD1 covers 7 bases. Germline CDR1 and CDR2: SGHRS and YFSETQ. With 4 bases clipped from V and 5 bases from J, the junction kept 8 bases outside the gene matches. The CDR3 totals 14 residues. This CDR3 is CASSVYRGETEAFF. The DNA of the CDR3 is TGCGCCAGCAGCGTATACAGGGGAGAGACTGAAGCTTTCTTT.

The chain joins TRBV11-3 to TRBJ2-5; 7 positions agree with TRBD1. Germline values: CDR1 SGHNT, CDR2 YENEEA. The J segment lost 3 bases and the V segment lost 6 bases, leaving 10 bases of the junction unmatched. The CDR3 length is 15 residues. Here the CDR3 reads CASSDRGRVEETQYF. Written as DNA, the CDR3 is TGTGCCAGCAGTGATAGGGGGCGAGTAGAAGAGACCCAGTACTTC.

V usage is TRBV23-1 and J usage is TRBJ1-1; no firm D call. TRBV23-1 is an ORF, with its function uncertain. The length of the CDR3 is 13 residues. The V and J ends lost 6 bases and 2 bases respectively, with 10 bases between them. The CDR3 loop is CASSLDLNTEAFF. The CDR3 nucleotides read TGCGCCAGCAGCTTGGACCTTAACACTGAAGCTTTCTTT.

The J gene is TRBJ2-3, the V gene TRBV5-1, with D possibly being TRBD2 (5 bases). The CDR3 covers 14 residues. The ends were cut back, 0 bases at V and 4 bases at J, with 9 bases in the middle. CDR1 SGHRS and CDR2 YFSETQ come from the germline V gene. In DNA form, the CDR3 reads TGCGCCAGCAGCTTGGAGTGGGGAGCAGATACGCAGTATTTT. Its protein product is CASSLEWGADTQYF.

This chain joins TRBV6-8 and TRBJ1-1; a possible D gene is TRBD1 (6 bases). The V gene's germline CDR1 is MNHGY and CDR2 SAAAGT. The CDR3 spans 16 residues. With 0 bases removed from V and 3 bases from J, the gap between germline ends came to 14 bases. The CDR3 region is CASSYSRWGGHTEAFF. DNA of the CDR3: TGTGCCAGCAGTTACTCGAGATGGGGGGGGCACACTGAAGCTTTCTTT.

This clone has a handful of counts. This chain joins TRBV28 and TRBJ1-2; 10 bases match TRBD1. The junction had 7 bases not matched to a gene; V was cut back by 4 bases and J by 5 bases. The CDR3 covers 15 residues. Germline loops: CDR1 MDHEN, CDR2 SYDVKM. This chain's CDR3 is CASSSLGQGSYGYTF. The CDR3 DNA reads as TGTGCCAGCAGTTCTCTGGGACAGGGGTCTTATGGCTACACCTTC.

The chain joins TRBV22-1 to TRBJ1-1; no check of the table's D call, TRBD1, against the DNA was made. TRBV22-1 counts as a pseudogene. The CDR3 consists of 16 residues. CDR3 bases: TGTGCCACCAGTGATGCCGGGACAGGGGGGAGGGAGGAAGCTTTCTTT. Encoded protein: CATSDAGTGGREEAFF.

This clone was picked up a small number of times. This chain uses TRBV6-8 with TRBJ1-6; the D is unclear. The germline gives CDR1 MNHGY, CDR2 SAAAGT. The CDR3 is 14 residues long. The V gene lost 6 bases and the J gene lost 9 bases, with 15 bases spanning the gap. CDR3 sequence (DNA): TGTGCCAGCAGACTTTCGGCCCCAAGTTCACCCCTCCACTTT. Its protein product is CASRLSAPSSPLHF.

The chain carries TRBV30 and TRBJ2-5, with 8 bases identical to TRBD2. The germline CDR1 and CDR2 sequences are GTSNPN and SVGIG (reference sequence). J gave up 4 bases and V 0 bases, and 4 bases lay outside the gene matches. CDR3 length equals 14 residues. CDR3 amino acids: CAWSVQRGGETQYF. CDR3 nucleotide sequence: TGTGCCTGGAGTGTACAACGGGGGGGAGAGACCCAGTACTTC.

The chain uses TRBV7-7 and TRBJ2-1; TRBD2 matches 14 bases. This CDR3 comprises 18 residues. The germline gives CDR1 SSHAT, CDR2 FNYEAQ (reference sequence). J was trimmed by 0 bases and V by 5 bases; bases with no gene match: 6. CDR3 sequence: CASSRGLAGGSSYNEQFF. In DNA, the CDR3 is TGTGCCAGCAGCAGAGGACTAGCGGGAGGCAGCTCCTACAATGAGCAGTTCTTC. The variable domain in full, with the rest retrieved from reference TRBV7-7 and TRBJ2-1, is GAGVSQSPRYKVTKRGQDVTLRCDPISSHATLYWYQQALGQGPEFLTYFNYEAQPDKSGLPSDRFSAERPEGSISTLTIQRTEQRDSAMYRCASSRGLAGGSSYNEQFFGPGTRLTVL.

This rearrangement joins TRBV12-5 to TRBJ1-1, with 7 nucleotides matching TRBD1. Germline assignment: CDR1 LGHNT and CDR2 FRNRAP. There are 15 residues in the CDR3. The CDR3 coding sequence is TGTGCCAGCACAAGATACAGGGGATACCACACTGAAGCTTTCTTT. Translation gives CASTRYRGYHTEAFF.

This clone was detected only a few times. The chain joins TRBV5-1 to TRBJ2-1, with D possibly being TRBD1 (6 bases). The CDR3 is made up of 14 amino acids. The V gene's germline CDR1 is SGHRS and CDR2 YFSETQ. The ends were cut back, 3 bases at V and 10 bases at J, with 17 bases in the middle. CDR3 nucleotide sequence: TGCGCCAGCAGCTCCCACTCGATTGGACAGGAGCAGTTCTTC. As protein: CASSSHSIGQEQFF.

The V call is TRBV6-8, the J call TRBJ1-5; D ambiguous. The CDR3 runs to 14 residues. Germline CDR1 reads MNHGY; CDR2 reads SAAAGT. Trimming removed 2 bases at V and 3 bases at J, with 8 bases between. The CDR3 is CASSYSGINQPQHF. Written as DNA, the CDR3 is TGTGCCAGCAGTTACAGCGGGATCAATCAGCCCCAGCATTTT.

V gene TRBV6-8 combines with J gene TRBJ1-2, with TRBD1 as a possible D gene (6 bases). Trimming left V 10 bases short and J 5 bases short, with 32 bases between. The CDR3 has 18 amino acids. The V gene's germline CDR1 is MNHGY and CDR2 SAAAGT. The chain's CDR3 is CATEHLDSRPVRSYGYTF. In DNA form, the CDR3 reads TGTGCCACCGAGCATTTGGACAGCCGGCCCGTAAGATCTTATGGCTACACCTTC.

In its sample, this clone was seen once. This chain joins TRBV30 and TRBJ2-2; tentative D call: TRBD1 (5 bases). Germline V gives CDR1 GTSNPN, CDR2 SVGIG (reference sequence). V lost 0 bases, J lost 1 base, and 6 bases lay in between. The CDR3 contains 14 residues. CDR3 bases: TGTGCCTGGAGTGTAAGGGGGAACACCGGGGAGCTGTTTTTT. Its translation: CAWSVRGNTGELFF.

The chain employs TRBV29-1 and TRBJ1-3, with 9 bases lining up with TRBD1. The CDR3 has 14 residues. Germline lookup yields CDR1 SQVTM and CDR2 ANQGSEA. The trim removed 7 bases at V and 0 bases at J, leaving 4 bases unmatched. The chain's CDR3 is CSAGTGNSGNTIYF. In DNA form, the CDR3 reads TGCAGCGCCGGGACAGGGAACTCTGGAAACACCATATATTTT.

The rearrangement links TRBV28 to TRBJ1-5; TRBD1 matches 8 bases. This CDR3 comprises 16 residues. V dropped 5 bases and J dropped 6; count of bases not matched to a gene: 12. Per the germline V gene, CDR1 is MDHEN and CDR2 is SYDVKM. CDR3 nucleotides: TGTGCCAGCAGTGACCTATCCCAGGGGGCGGCTCAGCCCCAGCATTTT. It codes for CASSDLSQGAAQPQHF.

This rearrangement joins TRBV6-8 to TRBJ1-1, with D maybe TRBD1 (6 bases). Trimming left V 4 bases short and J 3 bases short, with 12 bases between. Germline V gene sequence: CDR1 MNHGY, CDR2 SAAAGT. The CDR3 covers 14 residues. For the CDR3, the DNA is TGTGCCAGCAGTTTGGGGGCGGCGGACACTGAAGCTTTCTTT. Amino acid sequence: CASSLGAADTEAFF.

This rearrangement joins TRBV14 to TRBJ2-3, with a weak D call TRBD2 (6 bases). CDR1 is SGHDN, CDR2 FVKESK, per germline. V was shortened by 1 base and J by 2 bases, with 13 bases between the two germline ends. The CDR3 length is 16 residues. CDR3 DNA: TGTGCCAGCAGCCAAGGGGTAGGAGGGCCCACAGATACGCAGTATTTT. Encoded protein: CASSQGVGGPTDTQYF.